This record looks at one T cell receptor beta chain sequence and its context. Its antigen is unknown. A single record per CDR3 protein comes from TCRdb applying MiXCR to the 5' RACE reads. The sample has about 44,000 distinct CDR3 sequences; around 6.3% are singletons. The sample belongs to a study of T-cell memory formation after mild COVID-19. The CDR3 length is 16 residues. Trimming left V 6 bases short and J 5 bases short, with 22 bases between. The germline V gene has CDR1 KGHSH and CDR2 LQKENI. Study outcomes and limitations: Clones that got smaller from day 15 to 85 had even CD4/CD8, while clones growing later tipped toward CD4+.

Input material: PBMCs or a T cell subset sorted from them (not recorded which). This sequence was found in an adult who had mild COVID-19 (a few samples of this study predate the infection). Cell type and time point are not known. The V gene is TRBV18, the J gene TRBJ2-5, with D unresolved. The CDR3 is CASSPSSGSLGETQYF. For the CDR3, the DNA is TGTGCCAGCTCCCCCTCCTCAGGAAGCCTAGGGGAGACCCAGTACTTC.